The sequence of this T cell receptor (beta chain) was determined in a study of persistence of HIV-infected CD4 T cells. The libraries were made with immunoSEQ version 4 in survey mode. TCRdb's copy holds only in-frame clones and misses some; the assay was immunoSEQ multiplex PCR. The table lists more than 30,000 clones, about four fifths of them singletons. The stimulus was an HIV-1 Gag 15-mer peptide pool, about 1.1 ug/peptide/mL. Sorted nonresponding memory CD4+ T cells were CD40L-negative, CD69-negative, CD45RO-high. With regard to this clone: The antigen is undetermined.

General study results and limits: Antigen-responding cells were enriched for degenerate expanded CDR3beta sequences.

CDR1 and CDR2 from the germline V gene are SGHVS and FQNEAQ. This CDR3 is built from 15 residues. The V gene lost 5 bases and the J gene lost 1 base, with 14 bases spanning the gap. V and J are TRBV7-8 and TRBJ2-5; a weak D match, TRBD2 (5 bases). The specimen comprised CD4+ T cells sorted from PBMCs after roughly 18-hour stimulation, sampled from a patient who received antiretroviral therapy. The sequence was collected from an adult woman with HIV who was CMV-seropositive. The DNA of the CDR3 is TGTGCCAGCAGCCTGGGATCGGGGTTCCAAGAGACCCAGTACTTC. Its protein is CASSLGSGFQETQYF.